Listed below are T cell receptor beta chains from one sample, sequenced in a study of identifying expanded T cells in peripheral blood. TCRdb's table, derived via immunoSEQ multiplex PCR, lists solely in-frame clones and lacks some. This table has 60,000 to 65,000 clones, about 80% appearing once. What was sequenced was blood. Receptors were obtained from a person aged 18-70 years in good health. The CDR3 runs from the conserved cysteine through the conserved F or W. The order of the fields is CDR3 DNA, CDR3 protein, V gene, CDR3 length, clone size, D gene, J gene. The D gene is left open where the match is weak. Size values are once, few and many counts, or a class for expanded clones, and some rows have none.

TGTGCCAGCAGTGAAGCCCCTCCGGGACAGGTACTCTACAATGAGCAGTTCTTC	CASSEAPPGQVLYNEQFF	TRBV2	18	NA	TRBD1	TRBJ2-1
TGTGCCAGCAGCGGGGGTTTGGGGAACACCATATATTTT	CASSGGLGNTIYF	TRBV9	13	NA	NA	TRBJ1-3
TGCGCCAGCAGCCAAGAACTAGCGGGGGCAGGCAAAAACATTCAGTACTTC	CASSQELAGAGKNIQYF	TRBV4-1	17	NA	TRBD2	TRBJ2-4
TGTGCCAGCAGCTTATTCGGGACAGCCGATAAAGAGACCCAGTACTTC	CASSLFGTADKETQYF	TRBV7-9	16	NA	TRBD1	TRBJ2-5
TGTGCCATCTCAGGGGAGGGCCTTAGTGGAGATACGCAGTATTTT	CAISGEGLSGDTQYF	TRBV10-3	15	NA	NA	TRBJ2-3
TGTGCCTGGAGCCTTAGCGGGGGGGCTTACGGGGAGCTGTTTTTT	CAWSLSGGAYGELFF	TRBV30	15	NA	TRBD2	TRBJ2-2
TGCGCCAGCAGCTCACAGGGGACAGATACGCAGTATTTT	CASSSQGTDTQYF	TRBV5-1	13	NA	TRBD1	TRBJ2-3
TGTGCCAGCAGAACGACTGATAATGAAAAACTGTTTTTT	CASRTTDNEKLFF	TRBV6-6	13	NA	NA	TRBJ1-4
TGTGCCAGCAGCCGAGCGGGGGGGCCCTCTGAGCAGTTCTTC	CASSRAGGPSEQFF	TRBV11-1	14	many	TRBD2	TRBJ2-1
TGTGAGGGACAGGGGAACACTGAAGCTTTCTTT	CEGQGNTEAFF	TRBV2	11	NA	TRBD1	TRBJ1-1
TGTGCCAGCAGCCCACGTAGCGGGAGGCCTTTCTATGAGCAGTTCTTC	CASSPRSGRPFYEQFF	TRBV9	16	NA	TRBD2	TRBJ2-1
TGTGCCAGCAGTTACTCGAGGGGGCCAGAGACCCAGTACTTC	CASSYSRGPETQYF	TRBV6-5	14	few	TRBD1	TRBJ2-5
TGTGCCAGCAGCGTGGGGACAGAGAACACCGGGGAGCTGTTTTTT	CASSVGTENTGELFF	TRBV9	15	NA	TRBD1	TRBJ2-2
TGTGCCAGCGGACCCGGGGGATCTGGGGCCAACGTCCTGACTTTC	CASGPGGSGANVLTF	TRBV7-6	15	NA	NA	TRBJ2-6
TGTGCCAGCAGCGTAGCTCTAGCGGGACGCACAGATACGCAGTATTTT	CASSVALAGRTDTQYF	TRBV9	16	NA	TRBD2	TRBJ2-3
TGTGCCTGGAGTATAGGCAGAGGCACTGAAGCTTTCTTT	CAWSIGRGTEAFF	TRBV30	13	NA	NA	TRBJ1-1
TGCGCCAGCAGCCGGACAGGGGGCGCGAATTCCTACGAGCAGTACTTC	CASSRTGGANSYEQYF	TRBV4-1	16	NA	TRBD1	TRBJ2-7
TGTGCCAGCAGCATGTTTCAACAGGGCGTAAGCTCTGGAAACACCATATATTTT	CASSMFQQGVSSGNTIYF	TRBV9	18	NA	NA	TRBJ1-3
TGCAGCGCGGGACGGAGTAATGAAAAACTGTTTTTT	CSAGRSNEKLFF	TRBV29-1	12	NA	NA	TRBJ1-4
TGTGCCAGCACCCGGGCAGGAGCGAGTGACACCGGGGAGCTGTTTTTT	CASTRAGASDTGELFF	TRBV11-3	16	NA	NA	TRBJ2-2
TGCGCCAGCGGTGGGGGTGCTAGCACAGATACGCAGTATTTT	CASGGGASTDTQYF	TRBV5-1	14	NA	NA	TRBJ2-3
TGTGCCAGCAGGGAAGCAGGGGTTTCCTACGAGCAGTACTTC	CASREAGVSYEQYF	TRBV28	14	NA	NA	TRBJ2-7
TGTGCCTGGAGTGTAGGACAGGGGGGAGAGACCCAGTACTTC	CAWSVGQGGETQYF	TRBV30	14	once	TRBD1	TRBJ2-5
TGTGCCAGCAGTAACCAAGGACAGACTAACTATGGCTACACCTTC	CASSNQGQTNYGYTF	TRBV6-6	15	NA	NA	TRBJ1-2
TGTGCCAGTAGCGGGGGTAGGGAGACCCAGTACTTC	CASSGGRETQYF	TRBV19	12	NA	NA	TRBJ2-5
TGTGCCAGCAGCTTGACCGGAGCCCAACCTGGGGCCAACGTCCTGACTTTC	CASSLTGAQPGANVLTF	TRBV7-2	17	NA	NA	TRBJ2-6
TGTGCCAGCAGTTACCGGGACAGGGGTACAGATACGCAGTATTTT	CASSYRDRGTDTQYF	TRBV27	15	NA	TRBD1	TRBJ2-3
TGTGCCAGCAGCTTGGGGCTAGCGGGAGGAACAGAGACCCAGTACTTC	CASSLGLAGGTETQYF	TRBV5-6	16	NA	TRBD2	TRBJ2-5
TGCAGCGTTGAAACACGGATCATAACGAATGAGCAGTTCTTC	CSVETRIITNEQFF	TRBV29-1	14	NA	NA	TRBJ2-1
TGTGCCAGCAGCTCTTATTCTCACGGGGAGCTGTTTTTT	CASSSYSHGELFF	TRBV7-3	13	NA	NA	TRBJ2-2
TGTGCCAGCACGTCCCATACCGGGCGCACCGGGGAGCTGTTTTTT	CASTSHTGRTGELFF	TRBV6-5	15	NA	NA	TRBJ2-2
TGTGCCAGCAGCTTATTGACAGGGGCGAACACTGAAGCTTTCTTT	CASSLLTGANTEAFF	TRBV7-2	15	NA	TRBD1	TRBJ1-1
TGTGCCAGCAGCGATACTAAAACAGGGGGGTCTTACAATGAGCAGTTCTTC	CASSDTKTGGSYNEQFF	TRBV7-9	17	NA	TRBD1	TRBJ2-1
TGTGCCAGCAGCGAGTATAGCAATCAGCCCCAGCATTTT	CASSEYSNQPQHF	TRBV2	13	NA	NA	TRBJ1-5
TGTGCCAGCAGGATGACAGGGTACAATGAGCAGTTCTTC	CASRMTGYNEQFF	TRBV6-5	13	NA	TRBD1	TRBJ2-1
TGTGCCAGCAGCCGGAACCAAGAGACCCAGTACTTC	CASSRNQETQYF	TRBV11-3	12	NA	NA	TRBJ2-5
TGTGCCAGCAGTTACTCGAGGGGGCCCAATCAGCCCCAGCATTTT	CASSYSRGPNQPQHF	TRBV6-5	15	NA	TRBD1	TRBJ1-5
TGTGCCAGCAGTGAAGGTGCGGCACAAAATTCACCCCTCCACTTT	CASSEGAAQNSPLHF	TRBV6-1	15	NA	NA	TRBJ1-6
TGTGCCAGCAGCCGTCCGGGCTACCAAGAGACCCAGTACTTC	CASSRPGYQETQYF	TRBV7-9	14	NA	NA	TRBJ2-5
TGTGCCAGCAGGCCCCCAGGGACGACCACAGATACGCAGTATTTT	CASRPPGTTTDTQYF	TRBV27	15	NA	NA	TRBJ2-3
TGCGCCAGCAGCCTCGCCCGGACGGGAGGGCGCACAGATACGCAGTATTTT	CASSLARTGGRTDTQYF	TRBV5-1	17	once	TRBD2	TRBJ2-3
TGTGCCAGCAGGGCCACGGTAGACACCGGGGAGCTGTTTTTT	CASRATVDTGELFF	TRBV6-1	14	NA	NA	TRBJ2-2
TGCGCCAGCAGCTTGGTTTCCGGGGTCGGGTCCGGGGAGCTGTTTTTT	CASSLVSGVGSGELFF	TRBV5-1	16	NA	NA	TRBJ2-2
TGTGCCACCCAGATTACAGGGGGCCGCACAGATACGCAGTATTTT	CATQITGGRTDTQYF	TRBV2	15	NA	TRBD1	TRBJ2-3
TGTGCCAGCAGCGTAGCTCGAGGACTAGCGGGGCGGGGTGCCGGGGAGCTGTTTTTT	CASSVARGLAGRGAGELFF	TRBV9	19	NA	TRBD2	TRBJ2-2
TGTGCCAGCACCTCCCAGGCCTACCCTGGGACAGATACGCAGTATTTT	CASTSQAYPGTDTQYF	TRBV2	16	NA	NA	TRBJ2-3
TGCGCCAGCAGCCCGGACGGAGGTCTCGCAACTGAAGCTTTCTTT	CASSPDGGLATEAFF	TRBV10-2	15	NA	NA	TRBJ1-1
TGTGCCAGCAGCTTACGGTTAGGGTCACCCCTCCACTTT	CASSLRLGSPLHF	TRBV7-9	13	NA	NA	TRBJ1-6